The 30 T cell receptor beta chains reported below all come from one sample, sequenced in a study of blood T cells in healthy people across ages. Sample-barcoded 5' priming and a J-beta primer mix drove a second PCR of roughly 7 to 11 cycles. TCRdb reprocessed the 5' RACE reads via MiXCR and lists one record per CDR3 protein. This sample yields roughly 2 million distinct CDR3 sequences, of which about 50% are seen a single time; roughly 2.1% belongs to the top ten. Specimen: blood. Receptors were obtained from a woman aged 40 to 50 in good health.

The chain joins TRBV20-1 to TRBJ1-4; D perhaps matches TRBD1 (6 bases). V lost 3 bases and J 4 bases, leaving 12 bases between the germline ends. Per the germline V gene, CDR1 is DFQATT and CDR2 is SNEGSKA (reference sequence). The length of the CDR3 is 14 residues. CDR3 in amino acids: CSARPGVYNEKLFF. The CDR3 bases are TGCAGTGCTAGGCCAGGGGTTTATAATGAAAAACTGTTTTTT.

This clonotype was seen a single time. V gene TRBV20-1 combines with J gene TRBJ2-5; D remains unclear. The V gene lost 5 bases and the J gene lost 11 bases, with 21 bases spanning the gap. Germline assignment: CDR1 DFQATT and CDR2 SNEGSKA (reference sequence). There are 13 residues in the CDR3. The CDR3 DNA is TGCAGTGCTGACACCCGGATTAGGCGTGAGCAGTACTTC. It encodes CSADTRIRREQYF.

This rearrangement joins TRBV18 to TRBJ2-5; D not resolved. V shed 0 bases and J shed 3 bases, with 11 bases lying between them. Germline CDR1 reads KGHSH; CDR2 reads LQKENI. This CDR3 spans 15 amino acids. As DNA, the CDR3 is TGTGCCAGCTCACCACCGCGGCTTCCCAAAGAGACCCAGTACTTC. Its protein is CASSPPRLPKETQYF.

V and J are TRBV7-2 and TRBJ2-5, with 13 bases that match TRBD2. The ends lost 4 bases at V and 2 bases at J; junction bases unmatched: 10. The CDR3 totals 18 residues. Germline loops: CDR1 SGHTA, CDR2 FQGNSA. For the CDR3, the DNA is TGTGCCAGCAGCTCAACAGCCGGACTAGCGGGGGATCAAGAGACCCAGTACTTC. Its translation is CASSSTAGLAGDQETQYF.

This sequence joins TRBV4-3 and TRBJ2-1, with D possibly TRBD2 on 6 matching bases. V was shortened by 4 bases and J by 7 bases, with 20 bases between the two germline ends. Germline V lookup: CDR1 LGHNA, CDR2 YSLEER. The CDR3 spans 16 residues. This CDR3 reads CASSPQSGRGDNEQFF. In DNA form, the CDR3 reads TGCGCCAGCAGCCCCCAAAGCGGGCGGGGTGATAATGAGCAGTTCTTC.

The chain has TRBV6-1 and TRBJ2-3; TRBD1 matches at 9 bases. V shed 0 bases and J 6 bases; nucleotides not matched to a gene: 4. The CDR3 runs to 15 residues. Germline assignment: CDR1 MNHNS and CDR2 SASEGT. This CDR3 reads CASSEAQGAPDTQYF. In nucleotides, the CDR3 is TGTGCCAGCAGTGAAGCACAGGGGGCCCCGGATACGCAGTATTTT.

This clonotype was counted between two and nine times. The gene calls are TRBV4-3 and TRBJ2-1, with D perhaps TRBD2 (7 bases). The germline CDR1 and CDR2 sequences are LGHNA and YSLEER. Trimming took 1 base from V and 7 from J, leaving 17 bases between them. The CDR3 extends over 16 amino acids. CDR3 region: CASSQVGRGPGNEQFF. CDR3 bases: TGCGCCAGCAGCCAAGTGGGGCGGGGGCCCGGGAATGAGCAGTTCTTC.

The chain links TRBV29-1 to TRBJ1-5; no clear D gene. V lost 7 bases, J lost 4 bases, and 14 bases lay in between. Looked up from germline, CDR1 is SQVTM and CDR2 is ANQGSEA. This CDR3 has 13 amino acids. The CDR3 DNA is TGCAGCGCTACCTCGACGGATAATCAGCCCCAGCATTTT. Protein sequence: CSATSTDNQPQHF.

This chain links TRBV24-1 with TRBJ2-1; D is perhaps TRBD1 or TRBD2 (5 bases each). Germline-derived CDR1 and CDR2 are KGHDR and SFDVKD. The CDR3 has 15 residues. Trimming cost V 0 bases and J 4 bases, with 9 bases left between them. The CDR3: CATSDLTGLYNEQFF. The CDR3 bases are TGTGCCACCAGTGATTTGACGGGGCTGTACAATGAGCAGTTCTTC.

This CDR3 is CASSQDRRGVSTDTQYF. As DNA, the CDR3 is TGTGCCAGCAGCCAAGATAGGCGGGGGGTAAGCACAGATACGCAGTATTTT. The V and J genes are TRBV4-2 and TRBJ2-3, with 8 bases lining up with TRBD2. CDR3 length: 17 amino acids. CDR1 LGHNA and CDR2 YNFKEQ come from the germline V gene. V gave up 0 bases and J gave up 0 bases; unmatched junction bases: 5.

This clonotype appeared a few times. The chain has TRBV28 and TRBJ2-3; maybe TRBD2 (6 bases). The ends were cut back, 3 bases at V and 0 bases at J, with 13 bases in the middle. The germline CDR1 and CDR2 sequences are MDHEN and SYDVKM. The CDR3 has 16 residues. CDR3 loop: CASSFQAGGSTDTQYF. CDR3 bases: TGTGCCAGCAGTTTTCAGGCCGGAGGGAGCACAGATACGCAGTATTTT.

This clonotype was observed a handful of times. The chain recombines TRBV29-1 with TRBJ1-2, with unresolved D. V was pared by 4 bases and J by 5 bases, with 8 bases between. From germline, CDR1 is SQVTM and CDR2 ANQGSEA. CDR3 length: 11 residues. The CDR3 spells CSVAELYGYTF. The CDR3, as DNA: TGCAGCGTTGCTGAGTTATATGGCTACACCTTC.

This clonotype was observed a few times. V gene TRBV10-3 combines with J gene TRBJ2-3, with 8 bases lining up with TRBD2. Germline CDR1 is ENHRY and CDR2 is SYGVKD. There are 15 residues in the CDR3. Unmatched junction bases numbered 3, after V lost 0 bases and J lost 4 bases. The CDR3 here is CAISESGGAADTQYF. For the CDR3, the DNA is TGTGCCATCAGTGAGTCCGGGGGGGCAGCAGATACGCAGTATTTT.

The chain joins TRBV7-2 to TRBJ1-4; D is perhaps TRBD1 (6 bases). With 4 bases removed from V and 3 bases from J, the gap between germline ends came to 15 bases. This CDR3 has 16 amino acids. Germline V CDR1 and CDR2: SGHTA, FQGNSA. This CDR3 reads CASSSAWGGPNEKLFF. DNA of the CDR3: TGTGCCAGCAGCTCAGCCTGGGGGGGGCCTAATGAAAAACTGTTTTTT. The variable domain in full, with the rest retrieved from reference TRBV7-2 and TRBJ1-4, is GAGVSQSPSNKVTEKGKDVELRCDPISGHTALYWYRQSLGQGLEFLIYFQGNSAPDKSGLPSDRFSAERTGGSVSTLTIQRTQQEDSAVYLCASSSAWGGPNEKLFFGSGTQLSVL.

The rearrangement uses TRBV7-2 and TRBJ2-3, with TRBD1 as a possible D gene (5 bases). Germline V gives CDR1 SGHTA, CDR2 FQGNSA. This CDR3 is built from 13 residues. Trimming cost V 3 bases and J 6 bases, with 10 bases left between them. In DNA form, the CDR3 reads TGTGCCAGCAGCTTGTATTCAGGGGATACGCAGTATTTT. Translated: CASSLYSGDTQYF.

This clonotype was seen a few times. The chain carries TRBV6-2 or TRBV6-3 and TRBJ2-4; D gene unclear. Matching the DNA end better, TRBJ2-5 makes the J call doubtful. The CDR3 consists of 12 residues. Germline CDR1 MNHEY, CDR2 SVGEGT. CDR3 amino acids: CASSYVSETQYF. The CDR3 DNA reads TGTGCCAGCAGTTACGTCTCGGAGACCCAGTACTTC.

In DNA form, the CDR3 reads TGCAGTGCTGCGCCGGGACAGGGAGGCTATGAGCAGTTCTTC. This sequence encodes CSAAPGQGGYEQFF. The chain uses TRBV20-1 and TRBJ2-1, with TRBD1 identical over 9 bases. The CDR3 covers 14 residues. Germline V gene data show CDR1 as DFQATT and CDR2 as SNEGSKA (reference sequence). The V and J ends lost 5 bases and 8 bases, in that order; junction bases with no gene match: 10.

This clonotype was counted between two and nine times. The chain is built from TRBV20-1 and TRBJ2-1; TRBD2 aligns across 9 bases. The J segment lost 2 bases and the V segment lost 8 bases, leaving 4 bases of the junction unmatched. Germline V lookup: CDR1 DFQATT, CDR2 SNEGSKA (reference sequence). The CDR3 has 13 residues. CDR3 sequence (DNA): TGCAGTCAAGCGGGGGGCGCCTACAATGAGCAGTTCTTC. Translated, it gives CSQAGGAYNEQFF.

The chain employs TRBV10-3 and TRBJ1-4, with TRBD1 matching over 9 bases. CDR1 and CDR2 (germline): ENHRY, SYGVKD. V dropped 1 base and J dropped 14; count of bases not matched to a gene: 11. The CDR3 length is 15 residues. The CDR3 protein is CAISEFPGQGAILFF. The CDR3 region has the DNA TGTGCCATCAGTGAGTTCCCGGGACAGGGTGCGATCCTGTTTTTT.

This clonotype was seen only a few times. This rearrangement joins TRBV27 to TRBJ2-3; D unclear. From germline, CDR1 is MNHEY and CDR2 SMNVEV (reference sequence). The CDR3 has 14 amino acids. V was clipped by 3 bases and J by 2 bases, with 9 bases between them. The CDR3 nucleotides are TGTGCCAGCAGTTTCGGCCTACCCACAGATACGCAGTATTTT. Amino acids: CASSFGLPTDTQYF.

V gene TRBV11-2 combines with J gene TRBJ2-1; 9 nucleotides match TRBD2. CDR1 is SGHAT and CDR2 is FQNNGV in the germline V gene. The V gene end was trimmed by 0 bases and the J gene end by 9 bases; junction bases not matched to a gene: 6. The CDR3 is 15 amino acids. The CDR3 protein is CASSLEGGGASEQFF. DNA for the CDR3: TGTGCCAGCAGCTTAGAGGGCGGGGGGGCCAGTGAGCAGTTCTTC.

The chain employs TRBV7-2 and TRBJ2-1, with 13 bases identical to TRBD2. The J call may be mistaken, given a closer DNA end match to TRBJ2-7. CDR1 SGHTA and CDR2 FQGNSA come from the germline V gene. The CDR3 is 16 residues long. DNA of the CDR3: TGTGCCAGCAGCTTAGATGGGACTAGCGGGGTTAATGAGCAGTACTTC. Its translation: CASSLDGTSGVNEQYF.

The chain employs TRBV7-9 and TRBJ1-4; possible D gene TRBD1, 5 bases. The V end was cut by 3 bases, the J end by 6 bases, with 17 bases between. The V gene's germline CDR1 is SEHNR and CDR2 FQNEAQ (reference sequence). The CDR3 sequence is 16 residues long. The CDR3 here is CASSLGRGATDEKLFF. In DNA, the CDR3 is TGTGCCAGCAGCTTGGGCCGCGGGGCTACCGATGAAAAACTGTTTTTT.

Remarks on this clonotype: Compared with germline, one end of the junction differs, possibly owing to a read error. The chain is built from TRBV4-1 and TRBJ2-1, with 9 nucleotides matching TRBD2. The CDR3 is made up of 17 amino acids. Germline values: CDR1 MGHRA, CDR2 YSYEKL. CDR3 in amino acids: CASSQVSRGGAYNEQFF. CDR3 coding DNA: TGCGCCAGTAGCCAAGTGTCGCGCGGGGGGGCATACAATGAGCAGTTCTTC.

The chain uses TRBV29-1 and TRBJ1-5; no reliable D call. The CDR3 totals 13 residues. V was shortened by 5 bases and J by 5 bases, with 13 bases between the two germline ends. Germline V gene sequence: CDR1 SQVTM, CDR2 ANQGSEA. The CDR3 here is CSVLYSPDQPQHF. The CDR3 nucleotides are TGCAGCGTTTTATACTCTCCGGATCAGCCCCAGCATTTT.

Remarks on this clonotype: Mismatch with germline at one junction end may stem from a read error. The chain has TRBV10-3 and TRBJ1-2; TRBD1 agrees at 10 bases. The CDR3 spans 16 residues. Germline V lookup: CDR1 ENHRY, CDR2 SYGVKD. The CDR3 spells CTISESSGQGRHGYTF. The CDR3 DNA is TGTACCATCAGTGAGTCCTCGGGACAGGGGAGGCATGGCTACACCTTC.

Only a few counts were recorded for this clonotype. The CDR3 region is CSARERGKRETQYF. CDR3 bases: TGCAGTGCTAGAGAAAGAGGGAAACGAGAGACCCAGTACTTC. The V and J genes are TRBV20-1 and TRBJ2-5; D might be TRBD2 (5 bases). The CDR3 covers 14 residues. Germline values: CDR1 DFQATT, CDR2 SNEGSKA (reference sequence). Trimming took 0 bases from V and 4 from J, leaving 12 bases between them.

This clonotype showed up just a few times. CDR3 DNA: TGTGCCAGCAGTTTAGGGGCGCGCTATGAGCAGTTCTTC. Translated, it gives CASSLGARYEQFF. V and J are TRBV12-3 or TRBV12-4 and TRBJ2-1; D unresolved. The CDR3 covers 13 residues. The ends were cut back, 1 base at V and 8 bases at J, with 9 bases in the middle.

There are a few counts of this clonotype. The CDR3 protein is CASSHRLAGSNNEQFF. The CDR3 region has the DNA TGTGCCAGCAGCCATAGACTAGCGGGGTCTAACAATGAGCAGTTCTTC. This chain uses TRBV4-2 with TRBJ2-1; 11 bases map to TRBD2. Germline assignment: CDR1 LGHNA and CDR2 YNFKEQ. V dropped 3 bases and J dropped 5; count of bases not matched to a gene: 6. The length of the CDR3 is 16 residues.

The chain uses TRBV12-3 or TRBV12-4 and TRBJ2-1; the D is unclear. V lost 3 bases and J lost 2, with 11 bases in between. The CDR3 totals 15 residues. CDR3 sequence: CASSFSRSAYNEQFF. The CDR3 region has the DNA TGTGCCAGCAGTTTTTCGAGGTCTGCCTACAATGAGCAGTTCTTC.